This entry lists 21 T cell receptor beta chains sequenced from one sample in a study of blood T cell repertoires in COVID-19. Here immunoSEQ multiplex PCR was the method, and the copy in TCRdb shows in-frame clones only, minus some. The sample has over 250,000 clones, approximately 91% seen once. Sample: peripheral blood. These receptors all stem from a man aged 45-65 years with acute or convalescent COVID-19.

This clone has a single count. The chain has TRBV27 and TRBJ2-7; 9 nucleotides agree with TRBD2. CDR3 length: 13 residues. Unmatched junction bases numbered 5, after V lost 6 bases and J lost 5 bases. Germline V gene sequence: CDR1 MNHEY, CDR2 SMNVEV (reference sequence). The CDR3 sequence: CASRAGGGHEQYF. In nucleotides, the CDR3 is TGTGCCAGCAGGGCGGGAGGGGGGCACGAGCAGTACTTC.

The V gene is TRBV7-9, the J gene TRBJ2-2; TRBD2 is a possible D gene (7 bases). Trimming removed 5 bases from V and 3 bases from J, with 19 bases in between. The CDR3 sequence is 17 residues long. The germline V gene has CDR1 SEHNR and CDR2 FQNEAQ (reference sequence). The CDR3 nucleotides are TGTGCCAGCAGCGTCCCGGGGGGCAGCGTGGACACCGGGGAGCTGTTTTTT. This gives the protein CASSVPGGSVDTGELFF.

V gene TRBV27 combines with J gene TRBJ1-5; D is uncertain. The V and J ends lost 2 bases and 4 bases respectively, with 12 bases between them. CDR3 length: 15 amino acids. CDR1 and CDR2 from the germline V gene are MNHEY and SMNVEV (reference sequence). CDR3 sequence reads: CASSLGRLGNQPQHF. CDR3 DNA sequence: TGTGCCAGCAGTTTAGGCAGGTTAGGAAATCAGCCCCAGCATTTT.

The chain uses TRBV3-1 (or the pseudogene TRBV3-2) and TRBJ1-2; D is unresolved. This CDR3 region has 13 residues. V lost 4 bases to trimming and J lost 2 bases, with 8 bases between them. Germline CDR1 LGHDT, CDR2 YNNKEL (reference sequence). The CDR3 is CASSLAENYGYTF. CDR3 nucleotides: TGTGCCAGCAGCCTGGCGGAGAACTATGGCTACACCTTC.

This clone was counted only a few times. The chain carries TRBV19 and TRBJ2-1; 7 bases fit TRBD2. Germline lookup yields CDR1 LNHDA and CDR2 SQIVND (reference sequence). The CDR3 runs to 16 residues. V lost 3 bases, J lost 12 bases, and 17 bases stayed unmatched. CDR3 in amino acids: CASSMKSGTTVDGQFF. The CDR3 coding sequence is TGTGCCAGTAGTATGAAGAGCGGGACGACCGTAGACGGGCAGTTCTTC. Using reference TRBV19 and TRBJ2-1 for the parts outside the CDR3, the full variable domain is DGGITQSPKYLFRKEGQNVTLSCEQNLNHDAMYWYRQDPGQGLRLIYYSQIVNDFQKGDIAEGYSVSREKKESFPLTVTSAQKNPTAFYLCASSMKSGTTVDGQFFGPGTRLTVL.

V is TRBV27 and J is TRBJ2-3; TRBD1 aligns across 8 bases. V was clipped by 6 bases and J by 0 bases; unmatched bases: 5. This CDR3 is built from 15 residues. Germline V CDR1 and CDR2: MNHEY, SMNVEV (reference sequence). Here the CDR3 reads CASRTNRGSTDTQYF. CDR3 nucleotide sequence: TGTGCCAGCAGAACGAACAGGGGGAGCACAGATACGCAGTATTTT.

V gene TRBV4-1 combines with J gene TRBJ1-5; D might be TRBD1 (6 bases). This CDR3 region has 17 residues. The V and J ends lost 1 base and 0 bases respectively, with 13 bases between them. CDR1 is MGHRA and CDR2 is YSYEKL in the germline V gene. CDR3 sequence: CASSQAWRTDSNQPQHF. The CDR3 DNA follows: TGCGCCAGCAGCCAAGCCTGGCGGACAGATAGCAATCAGCCCCAGCATTTT.

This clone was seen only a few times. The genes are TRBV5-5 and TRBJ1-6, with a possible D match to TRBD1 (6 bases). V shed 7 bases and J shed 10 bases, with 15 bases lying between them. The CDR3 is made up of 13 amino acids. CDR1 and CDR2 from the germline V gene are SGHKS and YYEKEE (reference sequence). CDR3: CASLGTNGSPLHF. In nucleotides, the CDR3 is TGTGCCAGCCTCGGGACAAACGGCTCACCCCTCCACTTT.

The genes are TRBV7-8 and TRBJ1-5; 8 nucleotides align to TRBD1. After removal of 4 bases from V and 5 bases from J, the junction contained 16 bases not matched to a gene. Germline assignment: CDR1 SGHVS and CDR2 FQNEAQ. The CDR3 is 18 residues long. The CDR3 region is CASSSGTGVLVVHQPQHF. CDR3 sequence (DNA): TGTGCCAGCAGCTCCGGGACAGGAGTATTAGTCGTTCATCAGCCCCAGCATTTT. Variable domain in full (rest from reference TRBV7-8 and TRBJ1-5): GAGVSQSPRYKVAKRGQDVALRCDPISGHVSLFWYQQALGQGPEFLTYFQNEAQLDKSGLPSDRFFAERPEGSVSTLKIQRTQQEDSAVYLCASSSGTGVLVVHQPQHFGDGTRLSIL.

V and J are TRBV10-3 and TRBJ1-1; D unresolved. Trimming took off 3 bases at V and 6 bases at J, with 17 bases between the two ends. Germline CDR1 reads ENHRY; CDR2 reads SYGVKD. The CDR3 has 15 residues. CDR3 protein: CAISDGRLLGPEAFF. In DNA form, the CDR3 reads TGTGCCATCAGTGACGGGAGACTCCTTGGCCCTGAAGCTTTCTTT.

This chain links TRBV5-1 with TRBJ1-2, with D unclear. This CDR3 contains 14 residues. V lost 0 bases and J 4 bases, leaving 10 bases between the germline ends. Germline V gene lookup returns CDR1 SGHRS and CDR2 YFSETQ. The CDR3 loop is CASSLEPLAYGYTF. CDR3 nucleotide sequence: TGCGCCAGCAGCTTGGAACCACTCGCCTATGGCTACACCTTC.

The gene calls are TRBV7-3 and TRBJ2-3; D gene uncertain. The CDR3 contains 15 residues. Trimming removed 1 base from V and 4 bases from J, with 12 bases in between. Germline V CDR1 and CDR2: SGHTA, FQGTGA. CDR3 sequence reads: CASSLNMAGSDTQYF. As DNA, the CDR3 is TGTGCCAGCAGCTTAAACATGGCAGGATCAGATACGCAGTATTTT.

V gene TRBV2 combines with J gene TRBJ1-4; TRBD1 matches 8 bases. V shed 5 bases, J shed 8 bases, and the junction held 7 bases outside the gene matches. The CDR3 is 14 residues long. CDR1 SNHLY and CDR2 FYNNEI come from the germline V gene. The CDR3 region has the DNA TGTGCCAGCAGTTCTCCGGGACAGGCGGAAAAACTGTTTTTT. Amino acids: CASSSPGQAEKLFF.

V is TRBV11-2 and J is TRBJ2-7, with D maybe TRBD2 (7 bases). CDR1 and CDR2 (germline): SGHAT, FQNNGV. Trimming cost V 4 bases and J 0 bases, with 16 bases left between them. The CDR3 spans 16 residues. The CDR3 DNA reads TGTGCCAGCAGCTCGTGGGGGGGCGCGGCCTCCTACGAGCAGTACTTC. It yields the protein CASSSWGGAASYEQYF. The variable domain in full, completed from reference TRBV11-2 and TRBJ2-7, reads EAGVAQSPRYKIIEKRQSVAFWCNPISGHATLYWYQQILGQGPKLLIQFQNNGVVDDSQLPKDRFSAERLKGVDSTLKIQPAKLEDSAVYLCASSSWGGAASYEQYFGPGTRLTVT.

The CDR3 loop reads CASSQAFGNEQFF. For the CDR3, the DNA is TGTGCCAGCAGCCAAGCGTTTGGCAATGAGCAGTTCTTC. This chain connects TRBV16 to TRBJ2-1, with unresolved D. Between the trimmed V and J ends, which lost 2 bases and 6 bases, there was a span of 8 bases. Looked up from germline, CDR1 is KGHSY and CDR2 is FQNENV. The CDR3 spans 13 residues. Full variable domain (outside the CDR3, taken from reference TRBV16 and TRBJ2-1): GEEVAQTPKHLVRGEGQKAKLYCAPIKGHSYVFWYQQVLKNEFKFLISFQNENVFDETGMPKERFSAKCLPNSPCSLEIQATKLEDSAVYFCASSQAFGNEQFFGPGTRLTVL.

CDR3 amino acids: CASRATGGIGYTF. The CDR3 nucleotides read TGTGCCAGCAGAGCCACAGGGGGCATTGGCTACACCTTC. The chain recombines TRBV12-3 or TRBV12-4 with TRBJ1-2; TRBD1 matches at 9 bases. J gave up 7 bases and V 6 bases, and 6 bases lay outside the gene matches. This CDR3 comprises 13 residues.

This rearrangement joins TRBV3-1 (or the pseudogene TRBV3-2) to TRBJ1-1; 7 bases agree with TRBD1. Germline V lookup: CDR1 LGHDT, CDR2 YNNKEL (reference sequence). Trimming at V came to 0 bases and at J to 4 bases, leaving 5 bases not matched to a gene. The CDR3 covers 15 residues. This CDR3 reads CASSQDGRGTTEAFF. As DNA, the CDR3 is TGTGCCAGCAGCCAAGATGGCAGGGGGACCACTGAAGCTTTCTTT.

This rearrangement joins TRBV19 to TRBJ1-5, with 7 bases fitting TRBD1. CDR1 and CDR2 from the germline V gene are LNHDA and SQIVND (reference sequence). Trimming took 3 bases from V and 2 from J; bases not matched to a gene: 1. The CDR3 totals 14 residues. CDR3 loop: CASSITGGNQPQHF. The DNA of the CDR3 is TGTGCCAGTAGTATTACAGGGGGCAATCAGCCCCAGCATTTT.

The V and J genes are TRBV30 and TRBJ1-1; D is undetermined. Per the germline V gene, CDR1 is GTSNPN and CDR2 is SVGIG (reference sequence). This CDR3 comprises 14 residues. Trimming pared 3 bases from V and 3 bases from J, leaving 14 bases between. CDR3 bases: TGTGCCTGGAGGGGATCCGGGAGTCACACTGAAGCTTTCTTT. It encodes CAWRGSGSHTEAFF.

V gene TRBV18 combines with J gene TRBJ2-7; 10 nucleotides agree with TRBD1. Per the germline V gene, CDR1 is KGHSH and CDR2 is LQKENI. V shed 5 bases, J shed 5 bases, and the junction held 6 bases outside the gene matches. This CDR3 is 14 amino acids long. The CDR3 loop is CASSTRQGANEQYF. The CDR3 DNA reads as TGTGCCAGCTCAACCAGACAGGGGGCCAACGAGCAGTACTTC. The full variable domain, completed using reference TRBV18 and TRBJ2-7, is NAGVMQNPRHLVRRRGQEARLRCSPMKGHSHVYWYRQLPEEGLKFMVYLQKENIIDESGMPKERFSAEFPKEGPSILRIQQVVRGDSAAYFCASSTRQGANEQYFGPGTRLTVT.

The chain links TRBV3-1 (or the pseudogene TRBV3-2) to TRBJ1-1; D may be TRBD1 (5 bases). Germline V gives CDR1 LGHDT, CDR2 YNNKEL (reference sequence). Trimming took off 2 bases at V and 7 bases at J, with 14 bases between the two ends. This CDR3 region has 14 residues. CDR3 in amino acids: CASSQNQGRDEAFF. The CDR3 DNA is TGTGCCAGCAGCCAAAACCAAGGCAGGGATGAAGCTTTCTTT.